The entry that follows covers one T cell receptor beta chain sequence. It has no known antigen specificity. Base qualities are missing; no much larger clone stands one base away. These data are taken from a study of blood T cell repertoires in COVID-19 (dated by TCRdb to the early 2020s). Context from the whole study: Samples from collaborators originated in the United States, Italy and Spain and spanned both the acute and convalescent phases of COVID-19. Where available, HLA class I and class II types were taken from metadata supplied by the sample provider and were not determined by assay-based typing. The prospective study material was composed of cDNA or gDNA derived from T cells, B-cell-depleted T cells, or PBMCs. Samples were obtained from the ongoing ImmuneRACE study (first 160 participants) and from some 1,300 subjects provided by 6 global collaborators. The sample metadata nearly always contained a de-identified subject ID, COVID-19 status, age in years and sex. The repertoires were released in a freely available public database intended as a resource for research on the immune response to SARS-CoV-2. Deeply sampled blood TCRbeta repertoires from subjects exposed to, actively infected with, or recovered from COVID-19 were included in the dataset.

The immunoSEQ Assay, a bias-controlled multiplex PCR, was used to amplify TCRbeta CDR3 regions from genomic DNA. The authors' analysis ran thus. Nucleated cell counts per sample were estimated from amplification of reference gene primers within the assay. To quantify the absolute abundance of each unique TCRbeta CDR3 rearrangement, sequence reads were collapsed and filtered. For each sample, productive Simpson clonality was calculated as the square root of Simpson's diversity index over productive rearrangements. Not all clones reach the TCRdb copy of this immuneACCESS table, which keeps in-frame sequences only. Checked studies attribute under half of the gap to unresolved V genes and leave the rest unexplained. Clone size and the V and J calls come from that table; the DNA yielded D and trimming. This sample gives about 200,000 clones in total; 85% to 90% of them show up just once. The top ten hold 2.2% of the sample.

Counted from cysteine to phenylalanine, this CDR3 has 12 amino acids. The retained sequence is limited to the CDR3, 36 bases, with the frame set at the first base. The germline V gene specifies MGHDK as CDR1 and SYGVNS as CDR2. Here V drops 4 bases and J drops 11 bases, and the junction holds 5 bases not matched to any gene. Collaborating institutions collected whole blood in K2EDTA tubes following their own protocols. Collaborator samples were shipped for TCRbeta analysis as frozen whole blood, isolated PBMCs, or DNA extracted from either sample type. Broader findings and caveats from the paper: The amount of clinical and demographic metadata varied by source and participant and was provided uncurated.

The rearranged segments are TRBV25-1 and TRBJ1-1, and 9 bases in between align with TRBD1. The clonotype originates from a woman between 45 and 65 years old with acute or convalescent COVID-19. The sample taken for sequencing was peripheral blood. The DNA reads as follows: TGTGCCAGCAGTGTCGGGACAGGGAGCGCTTTCTTT. This encodes CASSVGTGSAFF.